This entry lists 29 T cell receptor beta chains sequenced from one sample in a study of blood T cell repertoires in COVID-19. Assay: immunoSEQ multiplex PCR; the TCRdb copy retains only in-frame clones and omits some. The sample lists 23,000 or so clones, approximately 92% occurring once. Sequences were obtained from peripheral blood. The receptors shown here come from a human donor in a cohort sampled during active COVID-19.

V usage is TRBV29-1 and J usage is TRBJ1-5, with 7 nucleotides matching TRBD1. Trimming at V came to 7 bases and at J to 6 bases, leaving 12 bases not matched to a gene. The CDR3 contains 14 residues. Per the germline V gene, CDR1 is SQVTM and CDR2 is ANQGSEA. In DNA form, the CDR3 reads TGCAGCGCAACGACAGGGACCGGGGGTCAGCCCCAGCATTTT. Amino acid sequence: CSATTGTGGQPQHF.

The count of this clone is one. Other nucleotide sequences from this sample produce the same CDR3. The chain combines TRBV7-9 with TRBJ2-2; D is unclear. Deletions cut 5 bases from V and 4 bases from J, with 17 bases between. The CDR3 totals 16 residues. Germline V gene sequence: CDR1 SEHNR, CDR2 FQNEAQ (reference sequence). CDR3: CASSPQLLRATGELFF. The CDR3 coding sequence is TGTGCCAGCAGCCCCCAACTGTTGAGAGCCACCGGGGAGCTGTTTTTT. Supplemented by reference TRBV7-9 and TRBJ2-2, the full variable domain reads DTGVSQNPRHKITKRGQNVTFRCDPISEHNRLYWYRQTLGQGPEFLTYFQNEAQLEKSRLLSDRFSAERPKGSFSTLEIQRTEQGDSAMYLCASSPQLLRATGELFFGEGSRLTVL.

V usage is TRBV5-1 and J usage is TRBJ2-7; possibly TRBD2 for D (6 bases). The CDR3 covers 14 residues. Germline V gene sequence: CDR1 SGHRS, CDR2 YFSETQ. With 1 base removed from V and 5 bases from J, the gap between germline ends came to 13 bases. The CDR3 DNA reads TGCGCCAGCAGCTTGTTGGCGGGGACGGACGAGCAGTACTTC. Protein product: CASSLLAGTDEQYF. Full variable domain (rest looked up from reference TRBV5-1 and TRBJ2-7): KAGVTQTPRYLIKTRGQQVTLSCSPISGHRSVSWYQQTPGQGLQFLFEYFSETQRNKGNFPGRFSGRQFSNSRSEMNVSTLELGDSALYLCASSLLAGTDEQYFGPGTRLTVT.

V usage is TRBV3-1 (or the pseudogene TRBV3-2) and J usage is TRBJ1-2, with TRBD1 as a possible D gene (6 bases). The CDR3 sequence is 15 residues long. Trimming took 3 bases from V and 0 from J, leaving 11 bases between them. The germline gives CDR1 LGHDT, CDR2 YNNKEL (reference sequence). CDR3 sequence: CASSHRQGTNYGYTF. DNA of the CDR3: TGTGCCAGCAGCCATCGTCAGGGGACTAACTATGGCTACACCTTC.

A few counts support this clone. This chain joins TRBV5-6 and TRBJ2-3; 9 positions agree with TRBD1. V lost 4 bases to trimming and J lost 3 bases; unmatched junction nucleotides: 6. Germline CDR1 and CDR2: SGHDT and YYEEEE. The CDR3 is made up of 15 amino acids. The CDR3 nucleotides are TGTGCCAGCAGCGCACGGGACAGGGCGACAGATACGCAGTATTTT. It specifies CASSARDRATDTQYF.

The V gene is TRBV5-1, the J gene TRBJ1-2; D not resolved. Trimming cost V 1 base and J 2 bases, with 6 bases left between them. The germline gives CDR1 SGHRS, CDR2 YFSETQ. This CDR3 has 13 amino acids. The CDR3 DNA sequence: TGCGCCAGCAGCTTGCCTGGCAACTATGGCTACACCTTC. Its protein product is CASSLPGNYGYTF. The full variable domain, with the rest looked up from reference TRBV5-1 and TRBJ1-2, is KAGVTQTPRYLIKTRGQQVTLSCSPISGHRSVSWYQQTPGQGLQFLFEYFSETQRNKGNFPGRFSGRQFSNSRSEMNVSTLELGDSALYLCASSLPGNYGYTFGSGTRLTVV.

This chain uses TRBV19 with TRBJ1-1; weak D call: TRBD1 (5 bases). The V gene's germline CDR1 is LNHDA and CDR2 SQIVND (reference sequence). Trimming cost V 6 bases and J 3 bases, with 14 bases left between them. The CDR3 consists of 14 residues. The CDR3 region has the DNA TGTGCCAGTAGGTTCCCCGGGGGTGACACTGAAGCTTTCTTT. Protein: CASRFPGGDTEAFF.

The chain recombines TRBV4-1 with TRBJ1-4; D not certain. The V and J ends lost 0 bases and 4 bases respectively, with 6 bases between them. Germline V CDR1 and CDR2: MGHRA, YSYEKL. CDR3 length equals 14 residues. In nucleotides, the CDR3 is TGCGCCAGCAGCCAAGAGGGCCTTAATGAAAAACTGTTTTTT. Its protein is CASSQEGLNEKLFF.

This sequence joins TRBV24-1 and TRBJ2-2; 7 bases agree with TRBD1. Germline V lookup: CDR1 KGHDR, CDR2 SFDVKD. The CDR3 is 13 amino acids. V trimming: 9 bases; J trimming: 6 bases; junction bases outside the gene matches: 6. CDR3 bases: TGTGCCACCCAGGGGGTCTGGCCCGGGGAGCTGTTTTTT. Its protein product is CATQGVWPGELFF.

The chain combines TRBV12-3 or TRBV12-4 with TRBJ1-6; no clear D gene. Trimming removed 6 bases from V and 13 bases from J, with 13 bases in between. This CDR3 region has 12 residues. The CDR3 region has the DNA TGTGCCAGCAGGAACTACTTCCTCCCCCTCCACTTT. The encoded protein is CASRNYFLPLHF.

The chain employs TRBV4-3 and TRBJ1-1; D is perhaps TRBD1 (6 bases). V lost 4 bases, J lost 5 bases, and 14 bases lay in between. Germline assignment: CDR1 LGHNA and CDR2 YSLEER. The CDR3 extends over 14 amino acids. The CDR3 coding sequence is TGCGCCAGCAGCCTGGACAGAGGGGGAACTGAAGCTTTCTTT. The encoded protein is CASSLDRGGTEAFF.

The rearrangement joins TRBV19 to TRBJ1-4; TRBD1 matches 9 bases. This CDR3 has 14 residues. The V and J ends lost 3 bases and 9 bases, in that order; junction bases with no gene match: 5. Germline CDR1 LNHDA, CDR2 SQIVND (reference sequence). Here the CDR3 reads CASSMKDRGQKLFF. Here the CDR3 DNA reads TGTGCCAGTAGTATGAAGGACAGGGGCCAAAAACTGTTTTTT.

The gene calls are TRBV6-5 and TRBJ2-1; 9 bases fit TRBD1. The J segment lost 5 bases and the V segment lost 5 bases, leaving 7 bases of the junction unmatched. Germline V gives CDR1 MNHEY, CDR2 SVGAGI. This CDR3 comprises 15 residues. CDR3 nucleotides: TGTGCCAGCAGTACCACAGGGGGCGCCCACAATGAGCAGTTCTTC. Encoded protein: CASSTTGGAHNEQFF.

This chain links TRBV27 with TRBJ1-2; 8 bases are a match to TRBD1. The length of the CDR3 is 15 residues. The germline V gene encodes CDR1 MNHEY and CDR2 SMNVEV (reference sequence). The ends lost 5 bases at V and 3 bases at J; junction bases unmatched: 8. The CDR3 coding sequence is TGTGCCAGCAGTACCCGGACAGGGCTGCACTATGGCTACACCTTC. Protein: CASSTRTGLHYGYTF.

This sequence joins TRBV2 and TRBJ2-5, with 7 positions matching TRBD1. The CDR3 totals 15 residues. Germline assignment: CDR1 SNHLY and CDR2 FYNNEI. Unmatched junction bases numbered 5, after V lost 1 base and J lost 3 bases. The DNA for the CDR3 is TGTGCCAGCAGTGAAGAGGGACAGAAAAAAGAGACCCAGTACTTC. It is translated as CASSEEGQKKETQYF.

This clone has more than one count but fewer than ten. V is TRBV6-5 and J is TRBJ1-5, with 7 bases aligning to TRBD1. The CDR3 totals 15 residues. Germline loops: CDR1 MNHEY, CDR2 SVGAGI. V shed 6 bases, J shed 4 bases, and the junction held 9 bases outside the gene matches. The CDR3 region is CASRGDSRQNQPQHF. DNA for the CDR3: TGTGCCAGCAGAGGGGACAGCCGACAGAATCAGCCCCAGCATTTT.

The J gene is TRBJ1-1, the V gene TRBV6-6; D is undetermined. The V end was cut by 1 base, the J end by 3 bases, with 6 bases between. The CDR3 length is 13 residues. Per germline, CDR1 MNHNY and CDR2 SVGAGI (reference sequence). The CDR3 reads CASSYYPDTEAFF. The CDR3 nucleotides are TGTGCCAGCAGTTACTATCCAGACACTGAAGCTTTCTTT.

The CDR3 DNA is TGTGCCAGCAGCTACTCGAGACAGCTAGATCAGCCCCAGCATTTT. It is translated as CASSYSRQLDQPQHF. The chain combines TRBV7-9 with TRBJ1-5, with D possibly TRBD1 on 5 matching bases. This CDR3 comprises 15 residues. CDR1 is SEHNR and CDR2 is FQNEAQ in the germline V gene (reference sequence). V was shortened by 4 bases and J by 5 bases, with 15 bases between the two germline ends.

The chain recombines TRBV27 with TRBJ2-2; TRBD1 aligns across 9 bases. The CDR3 is made up of 17 amino acids. Germline V gene sequence: CDR1 MNHEY, CDR2 SMNVEV (reference sequence). V lost 6 bases, J lost 6 bases, and 14 bases stayed unmatched. The CDR3, as DNA: TGTGCCAGCAGCCCGACAGGGGGAGGGTATGTGGCCGGGGAGCTGTTTTTT. The encoded protein is CASSPTGGGYVAGELFF.

Only a few counts were recorded for this clone. The chain uses TRBV5-5 and TRBJ1-4; D not certain. From germline, CDR1 is SGHKS and CDR2 YYEKEE (reference sequence). The CDR3 sequence is 14 residues long. V lost 4 bases and J lost 3, with 10 bases in between. The CDR3 DNA reads TGTGCCAGCAGCCCCGGAGGGCCTAATGAAAAACTGTTTTTT. Residues: CASSPGGPNEKLFF.

This clone was observed once. The chain links TRBV21-1 to TRBJ2-3; the table's D call TRBD2 went unverified against the DNA. TRBV21-1 is termed a pseudogene. The CDR3 consists of 16 residues. The CDR3 loop is CALGGRLADNTDTQYF. The CDR3 nucleotides are TGTGCCCTAGGGGGGAGACTAGCGGATAACACAGATACGCAGTATTTT.

The sample holds one count of this clone. The V and J genes are TRBV15 and TRBJ1-5; D is perhaps TRBD1 (5 bases). The CDR3 contains 14 residues. The V gene lost 1 base and the J gene lost 8 bases, with 12 bases spanning the gap. Per the germline V gene, CDR1 is LNHNV and CDR2 is YYDKDF (reference sequence). The CDR3 spells CATSRARGIEPQHF. CDR3 DNA: TGTGCCACCAGCAGAGCGCGGGGCATCGAGCCCCAGCATTTT.

V and J are TRBV3-1 (or the pseudogene TRBV3-2) and TRBJ2-2; 9 bases are shared with TRBD2. The CDR3 totals 14 residues. Germline V gene data show CDR1 as LGHDT and CDR2 as YNNKEL (reference sequence). The J segment lost 5 bases and the V segment lost 8 bases, leaving 6 bases of the junction unmatched. The CDR3 protein is CASSLSGGTGELFF. The CDR3 DNA is TGTGCCAGCTCCCTCAGCGGGGGGACCGGGGAGCTGTTTTTT.

The chain carries TRBV5-1 and TRBJ2-3; no clear D. Trimming stripped 0 bases from V and 0 bases from J, with 2 bases between. This CDR3 comprises 13 residues. Germline CDR1 is SGHRS and CDR2 is YFSETQ. CDR3 amino acids: CASSLASTDTQYF. CDR3 bases: TGCGCCAGCAGCTTGGCGAGCACAGATACGCAGTATTTT. Together with reference TRBV5-1 and TRBJ2-3, the CDR3 gives the full variable domain: KAGVTQTPRYLIKTRGQQVTLSCSPISGHRSVSWYQQTPGQGLQFLFEYFSETQRNKGNFPGRFSGRQFSNSRSEMNVSTLELGDSALYLCASSLASTDTQYFGPGTRLTVL.

V usage is TRBV4-1 and J usage is TRBJ2-5; unclear D gene. Between the trimmed V and J ends, which lost 4 bases and 2 bases, there was a span of 11 bases. CDR3 length: 14 residues. The germline V gene has CDR1 MGHRA and CDR2 YSYEKL. In DNA, the CDR3 is TGCGCCAGCAGCCCCGAATGGCGGCAAGAGACCCAGTACTTC. This gives the protein CASSPEWRQETQYF.

Only a few counts were recorded for this clone. The J gene is TRBJ1-6, the V gene TRBV14, with 7 bases matching TRBD1. Germline CDR1 SGHDN, CDR2 FVKESK. The CDR3 is 13 amino acids. V dropped 4 bases and J dropped 12; count of bases not matched to a gene: 6. Here the CDR3 reads CASSRGQFLPLHF. DNA of the CDR3: TGTGCCAGCAGCCGGGGACAGTTCTTACCCCTCCACTTT.

This clone showed up just once. The chain uses TRBV7-9 and TRBJ1-1, with a tentative D call TRBD1 (6 bases). The CDR3 length is 12 residues. With 5 bases removed from V and 6 bases from J, the gap between germline ends came to 10 bases. Germline V gene lookup returns CDR1 SEHNR and CDR2 FQNEAQ (reference sequence). The chain's CDR3 is CASSRQDAEAFF. The CDR3 region has the DNA TGTGCCAGCAGCCGACAGGATGCTGAAGCTTTCTTT. The variable domain in full, completed from reference TRBV7-9 and TRBJ1-1, reads DTGVSQNPRHKITKRGQNVTFRCDPISEHNRLYWYRQTLGQGPEFLTYFQNEAQLEKSRLLSDRFSAERPKGSFSTLEIQRTEQGDSAMYLCASSRQDAEAFFGQGTRLTVV.

The V call is TRBV9, the J call TRBJ2-7; 7 bases match TRBD1. The junction had 14 bases not matched to a gene; V was cut back by 3 bases and J by 5 bases. This CDR3 contains 16 residues. Germline CDR1 reads SGDLS; CDR2 reads YYNGEE. In nucleotides, the CDR3 is TGTGCCAGCAGCGCGGGGAACAGGGGAGCTTTTGACGAGCAGTACTTC. Amino acids: CASSAGNRGAFDEQYF.

V usage is TRBV18 and J usage is TRBJ1-4; a possible D gene is TRBD1 (5 bases). The CDR3 runs to 16 residues. CDR1 is KGHSH and CDR2 is LQKENI in the germline V gene. Deletions cut 2 bases from V and 0 bases from J, with 10 bases between. CDR3 region: CASSPGGNPTNEKLFF. In nucleotides, the CDR3 is TGTGCCAGCTCACCAGGGGGGAATCCAACTAATGAAAAACTGTTTTTT.